The source of this T cell receptor beta chain is a study of monozygotic twins with inflammatory bowel disease. Study conclusions and caveats: Distinction of different T cell subtypes was not possible.

Whole blood, unsorted for T cells, was the source of total RNA. The CDR3 contains 14 residues. Germline CDR1 is MDHEN and CDR2 is SYDVKM. On this clonotype: What it binds is unknown.

UMIs that had a 6-nucleotide sample barcode were put in using template switching. TCRdb reworked the 5' RACE reads into one entry per CDR3 protein, no DNA. The sample holds approximately 340,000 distinct CDR3 sequences. The chain has TRBV28 and TRBJ1-2; TCRdb outputs TRBD1, but without DNA this stays unchecked. Sequencing was performed on blood. The source of this sequence is a human donor with ulcerative colitis or Crohn's disease, or a healthy co-twin of an affected twin (not recorded which). This CDR3 reads CASSLMDRGGGYTF.